This entry lists 9 T cell receptor beta chains sequenced from one sample in a study of blood T cell repertoires in COVID-19. Some clones are missing from TCRdb's copy, which holds only in-frame ones; the method was immunoSEQ multiplex PCR. The sample shows 150,000 to 170,000 clones, around 83% of them seen only once. Sequencing used peripheral blood. The receptors shown here come from a woman aged 55-69 years with acute or convalescent COVID-19.

This chain links TRBV27 with TRBJ2-5; no clear D. The CDR3 consists of 13 residues. Germline V gene data show CDR1 as MNHEY and CDR2 as SMNVEV (reference sequence). The V end lost 6 bases, the J end lost 2 bases, and 10 bases lay between the germline ends. In nucleotides, the CDR3 is TGTGCCAGCAGCCTATCGGTGCAAGAGACCCAGTACTTC. Encoded protein: CASSLSVQETQYF.

The rearrangement joins TRBV14 to TRBJ2-4; 8 positions agree with TRBD1. V shed 4 bases and J 0 bases; nucleotides not matched to a gene: 5. Germline CDR1 and CDR2: SGHDN and FVKESK. The CDR3 runs 16 residues. The CDR3 reads CASSPSGGLAKNIQYF. CDR3 coding DNA: TGTGCCAGCAGCCCGTCAGGGGGCCTAGCCAAAAACATTCAGTACTTC.

This sequence joins TRBV30 and TRBJ1-1; D gene unclear. Germline CDR1 is GTSNPN and CDR2 is SVGIG (reference sequence). The ends were cut back, 2 bases at V and 4 bases at J, with 26 bases in the middle. The CDR3 runs to 18 residues. CDR3 protein: CAWSSFFGRRLWGTEAFF. CDR3 DNA: TGTGCCTGGAGTTCTTTTTTCGGGAGACGGTTATGGGGCACTGAAGCTTTCTTT. The complete variable domain, with remaining parts taken from reference TRBV30 and TRBJ1-1, reads SQTIHQWPATLVQPVGSPLSLECTVEGTSNPNLYWYRQAAGRGLQLLFYSVGIGQISSEVPQNLSASRPQDRQFILSSKKLLLSDSGFYLCAWSSFFGRRLWGTEAFFGQGTRLTVV.

The gene calls are TRBV7-2 and TRBJ2-5; no clear D. CDR3 length: 14 residues. The V end lost 1 base, the J end lost 2 bases, and 8 bases lay between the germline ends. CDR1 is SGHTA, CDR2 FQGNSA, per germline. This CDR3 reads CASSLGPSQETQYF. The CDR3 DNA reads TGTGCCAGCAGCTTAGGGCCTTCACAAGAGACCCAGTACTTC.

The V gene is TRBV2, the J gene TRBJ2-3; 7 nucleotides match TRBD2. CDR3 length: 16 residues. Germline V gene lookup returns CDR1 SNHLY and CDR2 FYNNEI. J gave up 2 bases and V 4 bases, and 9 bases lay outside the gene matches. The CDR3: CASSGSVRGVTDTQYF. CDR3 in DNA: TGTGCCAGCAGTGGGAGCGTACGGGGGGTCACAGATACGCAGTATTTT.

This clone was seen a few times. The chain combines TRBV2 with TRBJ2-7, with a possible D match to TRBD2 (7 bases). Germline-derived CDR1 and CDR2 are SNHLY and FYNNEI. The CDR3 contains 13 residues. V lost 6 bases and J 4 bases, leaving 13 bases between the germline ends. The CDR3 DNA follows: TGTGCCAGCAGGTCCGGGGGGCGGTACGAGCAGTACTTC. Its protein product is CASRSGGRYEQYF.

The chain uses TRBV28 and TRBJ1-6, with TRBD1 identical over 9 bases. CDR1 is MDHEN, CDR2 SYDVKM, per germline. The CDR3 contains 13 residues. The trim removed 5 bases at V and 9 bases at J, leaving 2 bases unmatched. The CDR3 coding sequence is TGTGCCAGCAGTGCGGACAGGGGTTCACCCCTCCACTTT. It is translated as CASSADRGSPLHF.

The gene calls are TRBV18 and TRBJ1-2; 10 bases align to TRBD1. This CDR3 is built from 15 residues. Germline values: CDR1 KGHSH, CDR2 LQKENI. J gave up 5 bases and V 3 bases, and 6 bases lay outside the gene matches. CDR3 region: CASSPTGGPEYGYTF. The CDR3 coding sequence is TGTGCCAGCTCACCGACAGGGGGCCCTGAGTATGGCTACACCTTC.

This chain links TRBV11-3 with TRBJ1-4; no definite D call. V gave up 6 bases and J gave up 6 bases, with 23 bases separating them. The CDR3 is 17 residues long. The germline V gene encodes CDR1 SGHNT and CDR2 YENEEA. CDR3 loop: CASSYTRGWVVDEKLFF. Here the CDR3 DNA reads TGTGCCAGCAGTTACACCCGCGGCTGGGTTGTTGATGAAAAACTGTTTTTT.